Reported below is one T cell receptor beta chain. What it binds is unknown. The CDR3 spans 19 residues. The entry originates in a study of cytomegalovirus exposure and HLA in healthy donors. Study observations and caveats: Associated with HLA alleles at 0.05 false discovery rate in a later analysis were over 15,000 TCR beta sequences. A cluster of highly shared sequence variants was likely a sequencing artifact.

Amplification used 60 Vbeta primers and 13 Jbeta primers. Measured with immunoSEQ multiplex PCR; TCRdb has only the in-frame clones, and not every one. The profile shows 110,000 to 150,000 clones, about three quarters of them singletons. The rearrangement joins TRBV21-1 to TRBJ2-6; TRBD1, the table's D call, was not compared with the DNA. TRBV21-1 is noted as a pseudogene. Sequencing was performed on PBMCs. This TCR came from a male donor in good health and CMV-seronegative. CDR3 sequence (DNA): TGTGCCAGCAGCACACTTTTCCCGGGACACAGCTCTGGGGCCAACGTCCTGACTTTC. It specifies CASSTLFPGHSSGANVLTF.